The rows below give T cell receptor beta chains drawn from one sample of a study of T cell repertoires in cytomegalovirus infection. These receptors are not linked to any known antigen. TCRdb itself ran the reads through MiXCR, one entry per CDR3 protein. This table has around 100,000 distinct CDR3 sequences, under 50% appearing once. This sample comprised CD8+ T cells from cultured PBMCs, obtained from culture after CMV antigen stimulation. The receptor source for this set is a human donor in good health (CMV status not recorded). Some clones in this sample may be carry-over from other donors' samples. CDR3s include the opening cysteine and the closing phenylalanine or tryptophan. Fields, in order: CDR3 DNA, CDR3 protein, clone size, J gene, D gene, V gene. A D gene is named only where the DNA matches it firmly. Rows may omit the clone size; those that give it use once, few, many or a size class.

DNA: TGTGCCAGCAGTTCCCGTATCCCGGGCAACGAGCAGTACTTC
CDR3: CASSSRIPGNEQYF
size: NA
J: TRBJ2-7
D: NA
V: TRBV6-1

DNA: TGTGCCATCACAAGGGCAGCAAACACTGAAGCTTTCTTT
CDR3: CAITRAANTEAFF
size: many
J: TRBJ1-1
D: NA
V: TRBV12-3/TRBV12-4

DNA: TGCAGCCTGCGACAGGGGGCTAGCACTGAAGCTTTCTTT
CDR3: CSLRQGASTEAFF
size: few
J: TRBJ1-1
D: TRBD1
V: TRBV29-1

DNA: TGTGCCAGCAGCTTAGCGACAGGGTTGAGCACTGAAGCTTTCTTT
CDR3: CASSLATGLSTEAFF
size: few
J: TRBJ1-1
D: TRBD1
V: TRBV7-6

DNA: TGTGCCAGCAGTCCCGGAGGGGGTGGCTACACCTTC
CDR3: CASSPGGGGYTF
size: once
J: TRBJ1-2
D: NA
V: TRBV27

DNA: TGTGCCAGCAGTTTAGCTAATCTACTCGGGACTAGCGGGGCAACAGATACGCAGTATTTT
CDR3: CASSLANLLGTSGATDTQYF
size: few
J: TRBJ2-3
D: TRBD2
V: TRBV28

DNA: TGTGCCAGCAGCTTTGAGGGTCGGGGCTACACCTTC
CDR3: CASSFEGRGYTF
size: NA
J: TRBJ1-2
D: NA
V: TRBV7-6

DNA: TGTGCCAGCAGTTTAGCTCTTGGGGATACGCAGTATTTT
CDR3: CASSLALGDTQYF
size: NA
J: TRBJ2-3
D: NA
V: TRBV12-3/TRBV12-4

DNA: TGTGCCGACCCGGGTCACAATTTCTCTGGGGCCAACGTCCTGACTTTC
CDR3: CADPGHNFSGANVLTF
size: NA
J: TRBJ2-6
D: NA
V: TRBV19

DNA: TGTGCCAGCAGTTTATCGTGGGGGGGGCTTACTGGGGCCAACGTCCTGACTTTC
CDR3: CASSLSWGGLTGANVLTF
size: NA
J: TRBJ2-6
D: NA
V: TRBV27

DNA: TGTGCCAGCAGTTTGTTCGGGTACAATGAGCAGTTCTTC
CDR3: CASSLFGYNEQFF
size: few
J: TRBJ2-1
D: NA
V: TRBV12-3/TRBV12-4

DNA: TGTGCCAGCAGTTTCGGCGACAGGGTCCCCCGGTTTGGGCCCGGGGAGCTGTTTTTT
CDR3: CASSFGDRVPRFGPGELFF
size: many
J: TRBJ2-2
D: TRBD1
V: TRBV12-3/TRBV12-4

DNA: TGTGCCAGCAGTTTTGCTATTGGCGGGGGGGCAGATACGCAGTATTTT
CDR3: CASSFAIGGGADTQYF
size: NA
J: TRBJ2-3
D: TRBD2
V: TRBV27

DNA: TGTGCCACCAGCCCGGGGTGGCGGGGATCCTACAATGAGCAGTTCTTC
CDR3: CATSPGWRGSYNEQFF
size: few
J: TRBJ2-1
D: NA
V: TRBV24-1

DNA: TGTGCCAGCAGCTTAGCGGGAATCCCCTACGAGCAGTACTTC
CDR3: CASSLAGIPYEQYF
size: NA
J: TRBJ2-7
D: NA
V: TRBV11-2

DNA: TGTGCCAGCAGTGCTAACATGGGCACAGATACGCAGTATTTT
CDR3: CASSANMGTDTQYF
size: NA
J: TRBJ2-3
D: NA
V: TRBV12-3/TRBV12-4

DNA: TGTGCCAGCAGCTTAGAGCCGGGTGGGACTGAAGCTTTCTTT
CDR3: CASSLEPGGTEAFF
size: NA
J: TRBJ1-1
D: NA
V: TRBV7-6

DNA: TGCGCCAGCAGCCCCCACGGGACAGGGAGTACTGAAGCTTTCTTT
CDR3: CASSPHGTGSTEAFF
size: NA
J: TRBJ1-1
D: TRBD1
V: TRBV4-1

DNA: TGTGCCAGCAGCTTAGATCCTCGCACTGAAGCTTTCTTT
CDR3: CASSLDPRTEAFF
size: NA
J: TRBJ1-1
D: NA
V: TRBV7-6

DNA: TGTGCCAGCAGTTACGGGGGGATCCAAGAGACCCAGTACTTC
CDR3: CASSYGGIQETQYF
size: many
J: TRBJ2-5
D: NA
V: TRBV6-2/TRBV6-3

DNA: TGTGCCAGCAGCCAGGGGGGGAGCTGGACTGAAGCTTTCTTT
CDR3: CASSQGGSWTEAFF
size: few
J: TRBJ1-1
D: TRBD1
V: TRBV12-3/TRBV12-4

DNA: TGTGCCAGCAGTACTTCCTTGGGACGGACGGATCAGCCCCAGCATTTT
CDR3: CASSTSLGRTDQPQHF
size: NA
J: TRBJ1-5
D: NA
V: TRBV12-3/TRBV12-4

DNA: TGTGCCAGCAGCCCCCGGGATCGCAATCAGCCCCAGCATTTT
CDR3: CASSPRDRNQPQHF
size: NA
J: TRBJ1-5
D: NA
V: TRBV7-6

DNA: TGTGCCAGCAGTCCCCGGGACAGGGGCAACTATGGCTACACCTTC
CDR3: CASSPRDRGNYGYTF
size: few
J: TRBJ1-2
D: TRBD1
V: TRBV12-3/TRBV12-4

DNA: TGCGCCAGCAGCCAAGATCTAAGGCAGGGGGGATCTCCCCTGAAAGCTTTCTTT
CDR3: CASSQDLRQGGSPLKAFF
size: NA
J: TRBJ1-1
D: TRBD1
V: TRBV4-1

DNA: TGTGCCAGCAGCGGATCGGATGAGCAGTTCTTC
CDR3: CASSGSDEQFF
size: many
J: TRBJ2-1
D: NA
V: TRBV7-9

DNA: TGTGCCAGTAGTATAGGCTACGAGCAGTACTTC
CDR3: CASSIGYEQYF
size: NA
J: TRBJ2-7
D: NA
V: TRBV19

DNA: TGTGCCAGCAGAACGACTAGGAATGAGCAGTTCTTC
CDR3: CASRTTRNEQFF
size: NA
J: TRBJ2-1
D: NA
V: TRBV27

DNA: TGTGCCAGCAGTCGGGACAGGGATTACTCTGGGGCCAACGTCCTGACTTTC
CDR3: CASSRDRDYSGANVLTF
size: NA
J: TRBJ2-6
D: TRBD1
V: TRBV12-3/TRBV12-4

DNA: TGTGCCAGCAGCGCGGGACTAGCGCACAATGAGCAGTTCTTC
CDR3: CASSAGLAHNEQFF
size: NA
J: TRBJ2-1
D: TRBD2
V: TRBV9

DNA: TGTGCCAGCAGCCAAGTTTATTCGGCAGGGGACCAGCCCCAGCATTTT
CDR3: CASSQVYSAGDQPQHF
size: NA
J: TRBJ1-5
D: NA
V: TRBV3-1

DNA: TGCAGTGCTCCATGGGGTATCCTACAAGAGACCCAGTACTTC
CDR3: CSAPWGILQETQYF
size: NA
J: TRBJ2-5
D: NA
V: TRBV20-1

DNA: TGTGCCAGCAGTGAATCTTTTCGGGGCGACGGGGTCGATGAGCAGTTCTTC
CDR3: CASSESFRGDGVDEQFF
size: NA
J: TRBJ2-1
D: NA
V: TRBV2

DNA: TGTGCCAGCAGTTCACAGGGTGGTACCGGCGGCTACACCTTC
CDR3: CASSSQGGTGGYTF
size: NA
J: TRBJ1-2
D: NA
V: TRBV6-1

DNA: TGTGCCAGCAGCTTAAATCCTATGCGGCCTAGCGTCACAGATACGCAGTATTTT
CDR3: CASSLNPMRPSVTDTQYF
size: many
J: TRBJ2-3
D: NA
V: TRBV7-2

DNA: TGTGCCAGCAGCCACAGGGGACAGGGGGCGCAGGGAATGGGCTACACCTTC
CDR3: CASSHRGQGAQGMGYTF
size: NA
J: TRBJ1-2
D: TRBD1
V: TRBV27

DNA: TGTGCCGGCCGTCACAGTGGCTTGGACCAGCCCCAGCATTTT
CDR3: CAGRHSGLDQPQHF
size: NA
J: TRBJ1-5
D: NA
V: TRBV28

DNA: TGTGCCAGCAGCCGAGTGGGAGGCCAGCCCCAGCATTTT
CDR3: CASSRVGGQPQHF
size: NA
J: TRBJ1-5
D: NA
V: TRBV5-6